Presented here are 10 T cell receptor beta chains from one specimen sequenced in a study of T-cell memory formation after mild COVID-19. TCRdb independently ran MiXCR on the 5' RACE reads; one entry per CDR3 protein. The data contain approximately 300,000 distinct CDR3 sequences, just under 20% of them singletons. The sequencing sample was made of PBMCs or a T cell subset sorted from them (not recorded which). The source of these receptors is a man between 18 and 29 years old who had mild COVID-19 (a few samples of this study predate the infection). Cell type and time point are not known.

The chain employs TRBV5-1 and TRBJ2-5; D might be TRBD1 (5 bases). This CDR3 spans 15 amino acids. V was cut by 3 bases and J by 2 bases, with 14 bases left in between. Germline V gene lookup returns CDR1 SGHRS and CDR2 YFSETQ. Here the CDR3 DNA reads TGCGCCAGCAGCTCAGGGTTGACGGAACAAGAGACCCAGTACTTC. Protein product: CASSSGLTEQETQYF.

In its sample, this clonotype was seen a few times. The rearrangement links TRBV6-2 or TRBV6-3 to TRBJ1-1; D remains ambiguous. Germline V gene sequence: CDR1 MNHEY, CDR2 SVGEGT. The ends were cut back, 6 bases at V and 1 base at J, with 12 bases in the middle. The length of the CDR3 is 14 residues. The CDR3 reads CASRNGGQNTEAFF. The CDR3 region has the DNA TGTGCCAGCAGAAATGGCGGGCAGAACACTGAAGCTTTCTTT.

This clonotype was recorded at least ten times. The chain joins TRBV12-3 or TRBV12-4 to TRBJ2-3; perhaps TRBD2 as D (7 bases). The V end lost 1 base, the J end lost 11 bases, and 19 bases lay between the germline ends. The CDR3 spans 15 residues. CDR3 sequence reads: CASSLGGGDHLGQYF. CDR3 nucleotides: TGTGCCAGCAGTTTAGGGGGGGGCGACCACCTCGGGCAGTATTTT.

This clonotype was observed a handful of times. The chain uses TRBV7-9 and TRBJ1-5; the match to TRBD1 covers 8 bases. The germline CDR1 and CDR2 sequences are SEHNR and FQNEAQ (reference sequence). Trimming took 6 bases from V and 3 from J; bases not matched to a gene: 4. There are 14 residues in the CDR3. CDR3 in DNA: TGTGCCAGCAGTAGACAGGGGTCCAATCAGCCCCAGCATTTT. This encodes CASSRQGSNQPQHF. Based on the CDR3 plus reference TRBV7-9 and TRBJ1-5, the full variable domain is DTGVSQNPRHKITKRGQNVTFRCDPISEHNRLYWYRQTLGQGPEFLTYFQNEAQLEKSRLLSDRFSAERPKGSFSTLEIQRTEQGDSAMYLCASSRQGSNQPQHFGDGTRLSIL.

About this clonotype itself: One end of the junction fails to match germline, which may point to a read error. The chain employs TRBV7-3 and TRBJ1-6; a weak D match, TRBD1 (5 bases). In germline, CDR1 is SGHTA, CDR2 FQGTGA. There are 11 residues in the CDR3. The CDR3 spells CIGGCNSPLHF. Here the CDR3 DNA reads TGCATCGGGGGATGTAATTCACCCCTCCACTTT.

This clonotype was seen only a few times. The gene calls are TRBV9 and TRBJ2-2; D perhaps matches TRBD2 (5 bases). The ends were cut back, 2 bases at V and 3 bases at J, with 17 bases in the middle. In germline, CDR1 is SGDLS, CDR2 YYNGEE. The CDR3 length is 17 residues. DNA for the CDR3: TGTGCCAGCAGCGTCCTAGGACTGTCATGGGACACCGGGGAGCTGTTTTTT. It is translated as CASSVLGLSWDTGELFF.

This sequence joins TRBV4-3 and TRBJ2-5, with 15 nucleotides matching TRBD2. J gave up 3 bases and V 4 bases, and 3 bases lay outside the gene matches. The CDR3 loop spans 16 amino acids. Germline CDR1 and CDR2: LGHNA and YSLEER. CDR3 amino acids: CASSRGLAGGEETQYF. The DNA of the CDR3 is TGCGCCAGCAGCCGGGGACTAGCGGGGGGAGAAGAGACCCAGTACTTC.

The table lists this clonotype with a few counts. The rearrangement uses TRBV12-3 or TRBV12-4 and TRBJ2-7; maybe TRBD1 (6 bases). The CDR3 has 13 residues. With 6 bases removed from V and 0 bases from J, the gap between germline ends came to 9 bases. CDR3 nucleotide sequence: TGTGCCAGCAGAAGGACAGTCTCCTACGAGCAGTACTTC. Protein sequence: CASRRTVSYEQYF.

This clonotype was counted only a few times. The chain combines TRBV4-2 with TRBJ2-5, with 8 bases lining up with TRBD2. CDR3 length: 17 amino acids. J lost 5 bases, V lost 3 bases, and 14 bases had no gene match. Germline V lookup: CDR1 LGHNA, CDR2 YNFKEQ. The CDR3 spells CASSHSPSAGEGETQYF. CDR3 nucleotides: TGTGCCAGCAGCCATTCTCCTTCAGCGGGGGAAGGGGAGACCCAGTACTTC.

The V and J genes are TRBV2 and TRBJ2-5; TRBD1 matches at 10 bases. J gave up 4 bases and V 6 bases, and 2 bases lay outside the gene matches. The germline V gene encodes CDR1 SNHLY and CDR2 FYNNEI. There are 13 residues in the CDR3. CDR3 region: CASSDRGRETQYF. CDR3 in DNA: TGTGCCAGCAGCGACAGGGGGCGAGAGACCCAGTACTTC.